The rows below give T cell receptor beta chains drawn from one sample of a study of blood T cell repertoires in COVID-19. Repertoires were generated with immunoSEQ multiplex PCR, while TCRdb's copy carries only in-frame clones and drops some. The profile shows over 120,000 clones, roughly 81% of them singletons. Sequenced material: peripheral blood. The receptor set was obtained from a human donor with acute or convalescent COVID-19. The donor label of this sample is uncertain. Both conserved end residues are part of each CDR3. The D gene is left open where the match is weak. Size values are once, few and many counts, or a class for expanded clones, and some rows have none.

. | TRBJ2-1 | TRBV6-5 | TRBD2 | TGTGCCAGCAGGGGGACTAGCGGGGTATTCAGGCAGTTCTTC | CASRGTSGVFRQFF
. | TRBJ1-2 | TRBV9 | . | TGTGCCAGCAGCGTAGGTTCAGGGGTCTATGGCTACACCTTC | CASSVGSGVYGYTF
. | TRBJ2-2 | TRBV29-1 | TRBD1 | TGCAGCGTTGTAACGACAGGGGTCGTGTTTACCGGGGAGCTGTTTTTT | CSVVTTGVVFTGELFF
. | TRBJ2-3 | TRBV6-1 | . | TGTGCCAGCAGTGACAACAGCCGCACAGATACGCAGTATTTT | CASSDNSRTDTQYF
. | TRBJ2-7 | TRBV7-8 | TRBD1 | TGTGCCAGCAGCTTTCCAGGACAGGGAACCTACGAGCAGTACTTC | CASSFPGQGTYEQYF
. | TRBJ2-3 | TRBV10-3 | TRBD1 | TGTGCCATCAGGCGGGCAGGGGGAGATACGCAGTATTTT | CAIRRAGGDTQYF
. | TRBJ2-7 | TRBV7-2 | TRBD2 | TGTGCCAGCAGCTTACGTAGCGGGGGGGGTTCCTACGAGCAGTACTTC | CASSLRSGGGSYEQYF
. | TRBJ2-1 | TRBV2 | TRBD2 | TGTGCCAGCAACCCCCTTGGGGGGGCCTACAATGAGCAGTTCTTC | CASNPLGGAYNEQFF
. | TRBJ1-1 | TRBV11-3 | . | TGTGCCAGCAGCTTGAGGGTAAACGGAAAAGCTTTCTTT | CASSLRVNGKAFF
. | TRBJ1-5 | TRBV6-6 | . | TGTGCCAGCAGTTACTTTGGCAGGACAGATCAGCCCCAGCATTTT | CASSYFGRTDQPQHF
. | TRBJ2-2 | TRBV19 | . | TGTGCCAGTAGTATAGAGGGGCGCACCGGGGAGCTGTTTTTT | CASSIEGRTGELFF
. | TRBJ2-2 | TRBV4-1 | . | TGCGCCAGCAGCCAATTCCCGGTCGGGGAGCTGTTTTTT | CASSQFPVGELFF
. | TRBJ1-6 | TRBV7-2 | . | TGTGCCAGCCGAGGAGGAAGCTCCTATAATTCACCCCTCCACTTT | CASRGGSSYNSPLHF
. | TRBJ1-5 | TRBV7-9 | . | TGTGCCAGCAGCTTCAACTCTCAGCCCCAGCATTTT | CASSFNSQPQHF
. | TRBJ1-1 | TRBV15 | . | TGTGCCACCAGCAGAGGCCCCCTAAACTCTGAAGCTTTCTTT | CATSRGPLNSEAFF
. | TRBJ2-5 | TRBV7-9 | TRBD2 | TGTGCCAGCAGCGCGCAGGAGGGAGGGTCAGAGACCCAGTACTTC | CASSAQEGGSETQYF
once | TRBJ1-1 | TRBV11-2 | . | TGTGCCAGCAATAAGGAGGGTACGAACACTGAAGCTTTCTTT | CASNKEGTNTEAFF
. | TRBJ1-3 | TRBV9 | TRBD1 | TGTGCCAGCAGCCCCTCAGGGGGCACCATATATTTT | CASSPSGGTIYF
. | TRBJ1-1 | TRBV30 | . | TGTGCCTGGAGTGGGCGGGTATGGAACACTGAAGCTTTCTTT | CAWSGRVWNTEAFF
once | TRBJ1-4 | TRBV4-3 | . | TGCGCCAGCAGCCAAGACGACGGGGGAGGAAAACTGTTTTTT | CASSQDDGGGKLFF
few | TRBJ2-1 | TRBV7-3 | TRBD1 | TGTGCCAGCAGCTCTTCTCCCGGGACAGCTTACAATGAGCAGTTCTTC | CASSSSPGTAYNEQFF
. | TRBJ1-6 | TRBV18 | . | TGTGCCAGCTCACCACCGATCGGGACTAGGTCCTATAATTCACCCCTCCACTTT | CASSPPIGTRSYNSPLHF
once | TRBJ2-1 | TRBV7-9 | . | TGTGCCAGTAGTCCTACCTACAGCTCCTACAATGAGCAGTTCTTC | CASSPTYSSYNEQFF
. | TRBJ1-5 | TRBV3-1/TRBV3-2 | TRBD1 | TGTGCCAGCAGCTTCGGGACAGGGGGTCAGCCCCAGCATTTT | CASSFGTGGQPQHF
. | TRBJ2-1 | TRBV28 | . | TGTGCCAGCAGTCTTAAGCGAAATGAGCAGTTCTTC | CASSLKRNEQFF
. | TRBJ1-5 | TRBV7-6 | . | TGTGCCAGCAGCTCCTCTAGGAATCAGCCCCAGCATTTT | CASSSSRNQPQHF
. | TRBJ1-2 | TRBV6-4 | TRBD1 | TGTGCCAACTTACAGGGGTCCTATGGCTACACCTTC | CANLQGSYGYTF
. | TRBJ1-1 | TRBV9 | . | TGTGCCAGCAGCACCACAGGGACGAACACTGAAGCTTTCTTT | CASSTTGTNTEAFF
. | TRBJ2-3 | TRBV9 | TRBD2 | TGTGCCAGCACCCGCCGTGGTAGCGGGTTCACAGATACGCAGTATTTT | CASTRRGSGFTDTQYF
. | TRBJ2-7 | TRBV3-1/TRBV3-2 | TRBD1 | TGTGCCAGCAGCCAAGATGTGGGACAGGGTTTATACGAGCAGTACTTC | CASSQDVGQGLYEQYF
. | TRBJ1-2 | TRBV7-2 | . | TGTGCCAGCAGCTTAGTTCCGGGAGGCTATGGCTACACCTTC | CASSLVPGGYGYTF
. | TRBJ1-4 | TRBV28 | . | TGTGCCAGCAGGCTAGGTCGGGACATCTTTGAAAAACTGTTTTTT | CASRLGRDIFEKLFF
. | TRBJ1-1 | TRBV7-9 | . | TGTGCCAGCAGCTTAGTTCCGAACATGAACACTGAAGCTTTCTTT | CASSLVPNMNTEAFF
. | TRBJ2-7 | TRBV15 | TRBD2 | TGTGCCACCAGCGGGGACTACTACGAGCAGTACTTC | CATSGDYYEQYF
. | TRBJ2-7 | TRBV7-6 | TRBD2 | TGTGCCAGCAGCTCCCTAAAGCGGGGGATGGACTACGAGCAGTACTTC | CASSSLKRGMDYEQYF
. | TRBJ2-5 | TRBV11-1 | . | TGTGCCAGCAGCCCGGTCCTGGTTCAAGAGACCCAGTACTTC | CASSPVLVQETQYF
. | TRBJ1-3 | TRBV5-1 | . | TGCGCCAGCAGCTGGGGGACTTCCTCTGGAAACACCATATATTTT | CASSWGTSSGNTIYF
. | TRBJ2-7 | TRBV7-9 | . | TGTGCCAGCAGCTTTCCGGGACTCCAGAACTCCTACGAGCAGTACTTC | CASSFPGLQNSYEQYF
. | TRBJ2-3 | TRBV2 | TRBD2 | TGTGCCAGCAGTGAAGCGTACCCGCGGGAGTTGTCAGATACGCAGTATTTT | CASSEAYPRELSDTQYF
once | TRBJ2-1 | TRBV2 | TRBD2 | TGTGCCAGCAGTGAATCCAGCGGGAGCAATGAGCAGTTCTTC | CASSESSGSNEQFF